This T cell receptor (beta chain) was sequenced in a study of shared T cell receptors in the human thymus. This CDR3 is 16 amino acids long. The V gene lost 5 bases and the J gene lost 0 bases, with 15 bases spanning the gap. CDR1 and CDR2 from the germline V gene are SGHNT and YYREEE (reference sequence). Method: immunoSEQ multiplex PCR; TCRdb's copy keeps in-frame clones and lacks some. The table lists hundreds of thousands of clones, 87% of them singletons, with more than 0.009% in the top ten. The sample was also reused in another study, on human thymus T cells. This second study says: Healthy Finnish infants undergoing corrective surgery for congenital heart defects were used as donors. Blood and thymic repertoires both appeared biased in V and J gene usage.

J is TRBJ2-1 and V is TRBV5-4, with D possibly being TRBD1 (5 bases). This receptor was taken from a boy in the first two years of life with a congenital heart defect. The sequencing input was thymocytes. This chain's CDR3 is CASSLDSKSSYNEQFF. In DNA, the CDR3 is TGTGCCAGCAGTCTCGACAGCAAGAGCTCCTACAATGAGCAGTTCTTC. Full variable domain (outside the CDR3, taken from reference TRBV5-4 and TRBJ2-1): ETGVTQSPTHLIKTRGQQVTLRCSSQSGHNTVSWYQQALGQGPQFIFQYYREEENGRGNFPPRFSGLQFPNYSSELNVNALELDDSALYLCASSLDSKSSYNEQFFGPGTRLTVL.